The clone carrying this T cell receptor (beta chain) was observed a handful of times. Its antigen is still unknown. It is unclear where the CDR3 begins or ends on the DNA, so no DNA is shown, and the CDR3 is as TCRdb lists it. From its first to its last residue, the CDR3 has 14 amino acids. The germline gives CDR1 SGHRS, CDR2 YFSETQ. TCRdb redid the calling of the reads with MiXCR, one entry per CDR3 protein. Of around 71,000 distinct CDR3 sequences in the sample, 20% were seen once. This entry comes from a study of T cell repertoires in cytomegalovirus infection. About the study: Use of recently identified HLA-C-restricted and well-studied HLA-B-restricted CMV epitopes was part of the study. Regarding the study as a whole: CMV-specific HLA-C-restricted TCR beta clonotypes dominated the ex vivo response.

The sample was CD8+ T cells from cultured PBMCs, taken from culture after CMV antigen stimulation. This clonotype originated in a human donor in good health (CMV status not recorded). Some clones in this sample may be carry-over from other donors' samples. The rearrangement uses TRBV5-1 and TRBJ2-1; the tabulated D call, TRBD1, remains unverified against the DNA. Here the CDR3 reads CASSFGQGAIEKFF.